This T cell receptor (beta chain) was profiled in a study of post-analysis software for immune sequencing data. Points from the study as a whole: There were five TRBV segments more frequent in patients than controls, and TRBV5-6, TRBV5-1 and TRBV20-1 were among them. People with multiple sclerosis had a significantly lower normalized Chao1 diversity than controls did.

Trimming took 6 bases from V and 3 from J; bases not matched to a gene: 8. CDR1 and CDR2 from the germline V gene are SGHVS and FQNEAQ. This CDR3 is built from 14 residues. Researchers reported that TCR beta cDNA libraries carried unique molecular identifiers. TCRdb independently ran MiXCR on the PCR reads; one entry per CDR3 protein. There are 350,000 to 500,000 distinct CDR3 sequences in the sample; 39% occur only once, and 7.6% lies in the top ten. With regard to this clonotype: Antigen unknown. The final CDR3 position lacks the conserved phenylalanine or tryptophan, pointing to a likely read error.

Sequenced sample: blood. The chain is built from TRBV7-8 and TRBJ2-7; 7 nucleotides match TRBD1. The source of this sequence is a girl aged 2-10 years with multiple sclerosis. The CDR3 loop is CASRETGISYEQYL. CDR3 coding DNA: TGTGCCAGCAGGGAGACAGGGATAAGCTACGAGCAGTACTTA.